Presented here are 32 T cell receptor beta chains from one specimen sequenced in a study of spatial heterogeneity in lung cancer. The time point was: sample taken at primary tumor resection. The study, taken as a whole, reports: For expanded intratumoral alpha and beta TCRs, counts tracked tumor mutation counts.

TCRdb independently ran MiXCR on the 5' RACE reads; one entry per CDR3 protein. The sample yields about 6,800 distinct CDR3 sequences, roughly an eighth seen once. No cognate antigen is known for these TCRs. Sequenced here: lung tumor tissue, sampled at surgery. Source of these receptors: a male donor with early-stage non-small cell lung cancer.

A note on this clonotype: Within a library made for alpha chains, this beta chain is off target, and its count is uninformative. V gene TRBV2 combines with J gene TRBJ2-7; no definite D call. V gave up 2 bases and J gave up 6 bases, with 14 bases separating them. The CDR3 extends over 14 amino acids. Germline CDR1 SNHLY, CDR2 FYNNEI. CDR3 in DNA: TGTGCCAGCAGTGAATATCGGGTCTCTGGCGAGCAGTACTTC. This sequence encodes CASSEYRVSGEQYF.

Sample share makes this clonotype medium-sized. An end of the junction differs from the germline gene, which may be a read error. The size of this beta chain means little, since it is a stray read in a library made for alpha chains. The genes are TRBV30 and TRBJ2-2; D possibly corresponds to TRBD2 (6 bases). The CDR3 consists of 12 residues. CDR1 is GTSNPN, CDR2 SVGIG, per germline (reference sequence). In nucleotides, the CDR3 is TGTGCCTGGAGTGGGGAGGCCGGAGAGCTGTTTTTT. It translates to CAWSGEAGELFF.

This clonotype was counted ten times or more. This beta chain represents an off-target read in a library built for alpha chains; its size is of limited meaning. The chain recombines TRBV7-9 with TRBJ1-1; TRBD1 is a possible D gene (5 bases). The CDR3 totals 13 residues. Trimming removed 4 bases from V and 11 bases from J, with 17 bases in between. Germline V lookup: CDR1 SEHNR, CDR2 FQNEAQ (reference sequence). Here the CDR3 reads CASSYTTRGWAFF. In nucleotides, the CDR3 is TGTGCCAGCAGCTATACAACCCGGGGGTGGGCTTTCTTT.

This clonotype was counted many times. As an off-target read in a library built for alpha chains, this beta chain has a frequency of little significance. This chain uses TRBV2 with TRBJ2-7; D is ambiguous. In germline, CDR1 is SNHLY, CDR2 FYNNEI. The CDR3 contains 12 residues. Trimming took 8 bases from V and 4 from J, leaving 12 bases between them. CDR3 loop: CASGLSGYEQYF. The DNA of the CDR3 is TGTGCCAGCGGTCTCTCAGGATACGAGCAGTACTTC.

Concerning this clonotype: This beta chain is an unintended read in a library built for alpha chains; its size means little. V is TRBV29-1 and J is TRBJ1-1; possibly TRBD1 for D (5 bases). This CDR3 is built from 15 residues. The V end was cut by 6 bases, the J end by 6 bases, with 23 bases between. From germline, CDR1 is SQVTM and CDR2 ANQGSEA. CDR3 DNA: TGCAGCGTGGGGACCCGCGGCGGCTCGGTGGCTGAAGCTTTCTTT. Translated: CSVGTRGGSVAEAFF. Filled out from reference TRBV29-1 and TRBJ1-1, the complete variable domain reads SAVISQKPSRDICQRGTSLTIQCQVDSQVTMMFWYRQQPGQSLTLIATANQGSEATYESGFVIDKFPISRPNLTFSTLTVSNMSPEDSSIYLCSVGTRGGSVAEAFFGQGTRLTVV.

By sample share, this clonotype is medium-sized. This beta chain slipped into a library made for alpha chains as a stray read, so its size is not meaningful. The chain is built from TRBV30 and TRBJ2-3, with D maybe TRBD2 (5 bases). V lost 1 base and J lost 3, with 11 bases in between. Germline CDR1 is GTSNPN and CDR2 is SVGIG (reference sequence). CDR3 length: 14 residues. CDR3 sequence (DNA): TGTGCCTGGAGTGGATTGGGGAGTACAGATACGCAGTATTTT. Its protein is CAWSGLGSTDTQYF.

Concerning this clonotype itself: Within a library made for alpha chains, this beta chain is off target, and its count is uninformative. The chain employs TRBV7-6 and TRBJ2-3; D ambiguous. V lost 1 base and J 5 bases, leaving 10 bases between the germline ends. The CDR3 covers 14 residues. Germline V gives CDR1 SGHVS, CDR2 FNYEAQ. In DNA form, the CDR3 reads TGTGCCAGCAGCTTAGACGGCGTACTAGATACGCAGTATTTT. Encoded protein: CASSLDGVLDTQYF.

This clonotype appeared many times. This beta chain lies outside the target of a library built for alpha chains; its clone size means little. This rearrangement joins TRBV6-6 to TRBJ1-2; D call uncertain. The CDR3 has 14 amino acids. Germline V gene sequence: CDR1 MNHNY, CDR2 SVGAGI (reference sequence). Trimming cost V 2 bases and J 2 bases, with 9 bases left between them. The DNA for the CDR3 is TGTGCCAGCAGTTACGGTTCCCAGAACTATGGCTACACCTTC. Encoded protein: CASSYGSQNYGYTF.

This clonotype appeared many times. Being off target in a library aimed at alpha chains, this beta chain has a size of little meaning. This CDR3 reads CASNVGTRGSYEQYF. Here the CDR3 DNA reads TGTGCCAGCAACGTCGGGACTAGGGGGTCCTACGAGCAGTACTTC. The chain has TRBV6-6 and TRBJ2-7; TRBD2 aligns across 8 bases. Germline CDR1 reads MNHNY; CDR2 reads SVGAGI (reference sequence). The CDR3 covers 15 residues. V trimming: 7 bases; J trimming: 1 base; junction bases outside the gene matches: 9.

This clonotype was counted between two and nine times. Because the library targeted alpha chains, this beta chain is an off-target read whose size means little. The chain recombines TRBV6-4 with TRBJ1-3; D unresolved. This CDR3 contains 14 residues. The germline V gene has CDR1 MRHNA and CDR2 SNTAGT. Between the trimmed V and J ends, which lost 6 bases and 0 bases, there was a span of 9 bases. For the CDR3, the DNA is TGTGCCAGCAGCCGGGAGTTCTCTGGAAACACCATATATTTT. Translated: CASSREFSGNTIYF.

As concerns this clonotype: This beta chain represents an off-target read in a library built for alpha chains; its size is of limited meaning. The chain combines TRBV2 with TRBJ2-7; TRBD1 might be the D (7 bases). Trimming removed 3 bases from V and 2 bases from J, with 11 bases in between. The CDR3 runs 14 residues. The germline V gene has CDR1 SNHLY and CDR2 FYNNEI. The CDR3 sequence: CASSEGRGAYEQYF. The CDR3 DNA follows: TGTGCCAGCAGTGAGGGCAGGGGGGCCTACGAGCAGTACTTC. The full variable domain, in which reference TRBV2 and TRBJ2-7 provide the parts outside the CDR3, is EPEVTQTPSHQVTQMGQEVILRCVPISNHLYFYWYRQILGQKVEFLVSFYNNEISEKSEIFDDQFSVERPDGSNFTLKIRSTKLEDSAMYFCASSEGRGAYEQYFGPGTRLTVT.

This clonotype was recorded at least ten times. This beta chain appears as a stray read in a library generated for alpha chains; its size is not informative. This chain links TRBV2 with TRBJ1-6; D uncertain. V was cut by 8 bases and J by 9 bases, with 17 bases left in between. Germline V lookup: CDR1 SNHLY, CDR2 FYNNEI. The CDR3 length is 14 residues. In DNA, the CDR3 is TGTGCCAGCGAAAAAACTGGAGTGGGTTCACCCCTCCACTTT. Translated, it gives CASEKTGVGSPLHF.

This clonotype was picked up many times. The library was designed around alpha chains, so this beta chain is a stray read whose abundance carries little weight. The chain links TRBV12-3 or TRBV12-4 to TRBJ1-5; possible D gene TRBD1, 5 bases. V lost 6 bases and J 4 bases, leaving 10 bases between the germline ends. This CDR3 has 13 amino acids. The CDR3 loop reads CASRPTGNQPQHF. The CDR3 DNA sequence: TGTGCCAGCAGACCTACAGGAAATCAGCCCCAGCATTTT.

To note about this clonotype: This beta chain was picked up by a library intended for alpha chains and is off target, so its count carries little meaning. V is TRBV4-1 and J is TRBJ1-1; perhaps TRBD1 as D (5 bases). The CDR3 runs 15 residues. CDR1 is MGHRA and CDR2 is YSYEKL in the germline V gene. Trimming shortened V by 0 bases and J by 6 bases, and 14 bases separated the two germline ends. The CDR3 bases are TGCGCCAGCAGCCAAGAGGGCAGGCGGGGGGCTGAAGCTTTCTTT. Protein: CASSQEGRRGAEAFF.

This clonotype was picked up many times. This beta chain represents an off-target read in a library built for alpha chains; its size is of limited meaning. The V gene is TRBV30, the J gene TRBJ2-3; no clear D. CDR3 length: 13 residues. Between the trimmed V and J ends, which lost 2 bases and 9 bases, there was a span of 15 bases. Germline V gene lookup returns CDR1 GTSNPN and CDR2 SVGIG (reference sequence). The CDR3 reads CAWSLGRIGTQYF. CDR3 DNA sequence: TGTGCCTGGAGTTTGGGCCGGATTGGGACGCAGTATTTT. Full variable domain (missing parts from reference TRBV30 and TRBJ2-3): SQTIHQWPATLVQPVGSPLSLECTVEGTSNPNLYWYRQAAGRGLQLLFYSVGIGQISSEVPQNLSASRPQDRQFILSSKKLLLSDSGFYLCAWSLGRIGTQYFGPGTRLTVL.

On this clonotype: Since the library was made to target alpha chains, this beta chain is a stray read and its abundance is not meaningful. The V call is TRBV20-1, the J call TRBJ2-7; D may be TRBD2 (7 bases). The V gene lost 2 bases and the J gene lost 5 bases, with 16 bases spanning the gap. Germline assignment: CDR1 DFQATT and CDR2 SNEGSKA (reference sequence). The CDR3 length is 14 residues. The CDR3 protein is CSARFPGGLDEQYF. CDR3 bases: TGCAGTGCTAGATTTCCGGGGGGCCTGGACGAGCAGTACTTC.

This clonotype was seen a handful of times. Because the library targeted alpha chains, this beta chain is an off-target read whose size means little. The chain couples TRBV7-6 to TRBJ2-1, with 8 positions matching TRBD1. CDR1 is SGHVS, CDR2 FNYEAQ, per germline. After removal of 6 bases from V and 7 bases from J, the junction contained 8 bases not matched to a gene. The CDR3 sequence is 14 residues long. In DNA form, the CDR3 reads TGTGCCAGCAGAGCAACAGGGGGGTTGAATGAGCAGTTCTTC. It specifies CASRATGGLNEQFF.

This clonotype was observed many times. This beta chain is an unintended read in a library built for alpha chains; its size means little. This sequence joins TRBV20-1 and TRBJ2-7, with D maybe TRBD1 (5 bases). V lost 4 bases and J lost 0, with 13 bases in between. CDR3 length: 14 amino acids. Per the germline V gene, CDR1 is DFQATT and CDR2 is SNEGSKA (reference sequence). Written as DNA, the CDR3 is TGCAGTGCTACAACAGGTTCGAGCTCCTACGAGCAGTACTTC. This translates into CSATTGSSSYEQYF.

This clonotype was counted many times. With the library built for alpha chains, this beta chain is off target and its frequency is not meaningful. CDR3 DNA sequence: TGTGCCAGCGGGACAGGGCCAGGTCAGCCCCAGCATTTT. Its translation: CASGTGPGQPQHF. The chain employs TRBV6-5 and TRBJ1-5; 9 bases line up with TRBD1. There are 13 residues in the CDR3. Per germline, CDR1 MNHEY and CDR2 SVGAGI. The ends lost 8 bases at V and 6 bases at J; junction bases unmatched: 5.

Judged by abundance, this clonotype is medium-sized. The size of this beta chain means little, since it is a stray read in a library made for alpha chains. V usage is TRBV30 and J usage is TRBJ1-2; weak D call: TRBD1 (5 bases). CDR1 and CDR2 (germline): GTSNPN, SVGIG (reference sequence). V shed 3 bases and J shed 1 base, with 15 bases lying between them. The CDR3 is made up of 15 amino acids. The CDR3 region is CAWRGNPGINYGYTF. CDR3 bases: TGTGCCTGGAGGGGTAATCCAGGGATTAACTATGGCTACACCTTC.

This clonotype is classed as medium-sized. This beta chain is a stray sequence in a library constructed for alpha chains; its clone size is not meaningful. The chain uses TRBV29-1 and TRBJ2-7, with 10 positions matching TRBD1. This CDR3 has 15 amino acids. Per the germline V gene, CDR1 is SQVTM and CDR2 is ANQGSEA. V shed 2 bases and J 7 bases; nucleotides not matched to a gene: 11. For the CDR3, the DNA is TGCAGCGTTGAAATCAGTCCGGGACAGGGGTTAGAGCAGTACTTC. Translating gives CSVEISPGQGLEQYF.

This clonotype was recorded a few times. This beta chain is off target for a library built for alpha chains, so its abundance means little. The chain combines TRBV28 with TRBJ2-7; unclear D gene. The CDR3 consists of 12 residues. The V end lost 3 bases, the J end lost 6 bases, and 9 bases lay between the germline ends. CDR1 and CDR2 (germline): MDHEN, SYDVKM. The chain's CDR3 is CASSLNPAEQYF. The CDR3 nucleotides read TGTGCCAGCAGTTTGAATCCCGCCGAGCAGTACTTC.

By sample fraction, this clonotype is medium-sized (0.01 to 0.1%). The library was built for alpha chains, so this beta chain is an off-target read and its size means little. The chain is built from TRBV3-1 and TRBJ2-7; D uncertain. The germline CDR1 and CDR2 sequences are LGHDT and YNNKEL (reference sequence). V lost 0 bases to trimming and J lost 2 bases, with 11 bases between them. The CDR3 has 15 amino acids. CDR3: CASSQDLDGTYEQYF. CDR3 nucleotide sequence: TGTGCCAGCAGCCAAGATTTGGACGGTACCTACGAGCAGTACTTC.

This clonotype was detected a few times. This beta chain appears as a stray read in a library generated for alpha chains; its size is not informative. The CDR3 loop reads CSARDVYEQYF. The CDR3 DNA reads as TGCAGTGCTAGAGACGTCTACGAGCAGTACTTC. V gene TRBV20-1 combines with J gene TRBJ2-7, with D unclear. Trimming took 0 bases from V and 3 from J, leaving 3 bases between them. Germline V CDR1 and CDR2: DFQATT, SNEGSKA (reference sequence). This CDR3 is 11 amino acids long.

Points on this clonotype: Since it is a stray read in a library aimed at alpha chains, this beta chain has a size that is not meaningful. The genes are TRBV20-1 and TRBJ2-3; 7 bases map to TRBD1. The trim removed 6 bases at V and 1 base at J, leaving 7 bases unmatched. This CDR3 region has 14 residues. Per germline, CDR1 DFQATT and CDR2 SNEGSKA (reference sequence). The CDR3 DNA follows: TGCAGTGCCCATCGACAGGGCCGCACAGATACGCAGTATTTT. Translation gives CSAHRQGRTDTQYF.

This clonotype came up many times. With the library built for alpha chains, this beta chain is off target and its frequency is not meaningful. The rearrangement links TRBV9 to TRBJ1-1, with D unclear. The length of the CDR3 is 13 residues. CDR1 and CDR2 (germline): SGDLS, YYNGEE. V gave up 0 bases and J gave up 3 bases, with 6 bases separating them. The CDR3: CASSVVSDTEAFF. CDR3 in DNA: TGTGCCAGCAGCGTAGTGTCTGACACTGAAGCTTTCTTT.

The sample holds a few counts of this clonotype. The library was prepared for alpha chains; this beta chain is a stray read, so its frequency means little. This chain joins TRBV4-1 and TRBJ1-1; D unclear. Germline loops: CDR1 MGHRA, CDR2 YSYEKL. The V end was cut by 4 bases, the J end by 1 base, with 7 bases between. The CDR3 covers 13 residues. The CDR3, as DNA: TGCGCCAGCAGCCTACCGTCGAACACTGAAGCTTTCTTT. It codes for CASSLPSNTEAFF.

There are many counts of this clonotype. This beta chain is off target for a library built for alpha chains, so its abundance means little. The V and J genes are TRBV5-1 and TRBJ2-1; TRBD2 matches 9 bases. Looked up from germline, CDR1 is SGHRS and CDR2 is YFSETQ. This CDR3 contains 14 residues. V gave up 4 bases and J gave up 5 bases; unmatched junction bases: 4. CDR3 region: CASSGGLAHNEQFF. CDR3 DNA sequence: TGCGCCAGCAGCGGGGGACTAGCCCACAATGAGCAGTTCTTC.

This clonotype was picked up many times. Little can be read into the size of this beta chain, an off-target read in a library designed for alpha chains. This chain connects TRBV20-1 to TRBJ2-7, with 9 bases fitting TRBD2. The CDR3 loop spans 15 amino acids. The V and J ends lost 0 bases and 4 bases, in that order; junction bases with no gene match: 7. CDR1 and CDR2 (germline): DFQATT, SNEGSKA (reference sequence). The CDR3 spells CSARDPAGGIYEQYF. The DNA for the CDR3 is TGCAGTGCTAGAGATCCGGCGGGAGGGATTTACGAGCAGTACTTC.

A note on this clonotype: This beta chain lies outside the target of a library built for alpha chains; its clone size means little. The J gene is TRBJ1-1, the V gene TRBV10-3; a possible D gene is TRBD1 (5 bases). Trimming left V 6 bases short and J 5 bases short, with 16 bases between. CDR1 and CDR2 (germline): ENHRY, SYGVKD. CDR3 length: 14 residues. In DNA, the CDR3 is TGTGCCATCAGGTGGGACTCTAGAGGGACTGAAGCTTTCTTT. This codes for CAIRWDSRGTEAFF.

This clonotype has more than one count but fewer than ten. The library was prepared for alpha chains; this beta chain is a stray read, so its frequency means little. This rearrangement joins TRBV2 to TRBJ2-7; D not certain. Trimming shortened V by 1 base and J by 2 bases, and 6 bases separated the two germline ends. This CDR3 has 13 amino acids. Germline loops: CDR1 SNHLY, CDR2 FYNNEI. CDR3 nucleotides: TGTGCCAGCAGTGAAGGGCCAGCCTACGAGCAGTACTTC. Translated: CASSEGPAYEQYF.

This clonotype is labeled medium-sized. As an off-target read in a library built for alpha chains, this beta chain has a frequency of little significance. The chain links TRBV7-9 to TRBJ1-4; no definite D call. The V end was cut by 4 bases, the J end by 8 bases, with 14 bases between. Germline assignment: CDR1 SEHNR and CDR2 FQNEAQ (reference sequence). The CDR3 consists of 14 residues. The chain's CDR3 is CASSSDRLGEKLFF. The CDR3, as DNA: TGTGCCAGCAGCTCAGACCGCCTGGGGGAAAAACTGTTTTTT.